Each of the 11 T cell receptor beta chains below was sequenced from the same sample in a study of OX40 agonist ivuxolimab in advanced cancers. The repertoire was sequenced with immunoSEQ multiplex PCR; TCRdb's copy has only in-frame clones and lacks some. Found here are about 14,000 clones, about 89% of them singletons; the top ten hold about 23%. The starting material was CD4+ or CD8+ T cells sorted from blood, obtained in a trial of the OX40 agonist ivuxolimab. These TCRs come from an adult with an advanced solid tumor such as melanoma, head and neck, liver or kidney cancer.

V is TRBV28 and J is TRBJ2-7; 9 bases line up with TRBD2. Germline V gene data show CDR1 as MDHEN and CDR2 as SYDVKM. CDR3 length: 15 residues. V lost 6 bases, J lost 4 bases, and 10 bases stayed unmatched. Here the CDR3 reads CASSLGREGPYEQYF. In DNA, the CDR3 is TGTGCCAGCAGCTTGGGGCGGGAGGGCCCATACGAGCAGTACTTC.

J is TRBJ2-2 and V is TRBV7-9; a weak D match, TRBD1 (5 bases). CDR3 length: 13 residues. V was clipped by 7 bases and J by 5 bases, with 11 bases between them. The germline V gene encodes CDR1 SEHNR and CDR2 FQNEAQ (reference sequence). CDR3 in DNA: TGTGCCAGCAATCAGGGAAGGACCGGGGAGCTGTTTTTT. It is translated as CASNQGRTGELFF.

The J gene is TRBJ1-4, the V gene TRBV27; no definite D call. Trimming left V 2 bases short and J 2 bases short, with 6 bases between. CDR1 MNHEY and CDR2 SMNVEV come from the germline V gene (reference sequence). This CDR3 comprises 14 residues. As DNA, the CDR3 is TGTGCCAGCAGTTTAGGGCAGACTAATGAAAAACTGTTTTTT. Amino acid sequence: CASSLGQTNEKLFF.

The chain has TRBV4-1 and TRBJ2-7; TRBD1 agrees at 11 bases. The CDR3 loop spans 15 amino acids. With 4 bases clipped from V and 4 bases from J, the junction kept 6 bases outside the gene matches. CDR1 and CDR2 from the germline V gene are MGHRA and YSYEKL. Here the CDR3 reads CASSPAGTGGYEQYF. The CDR3 DNA is TGCGCCAGCAGCCCCGCCGGGACAGGGGGGTACGAGCAGTACTTC.

In DNA form, the CDR3 reads TGCGCCAGCAGCCAAGAGCGGGACTACAATGAGCAGTTCTTC. It specifies CASSQERDYNEQFF. This sequence joins TRBV4-1 and TRBJ2-1; TRBD2 is a possible D gene (6 bases). This CDR3 contains 14 residues. The V end was cut by 0 bases, the J end by 3 bases, with 6 bases between. Germline V CDR1 and CDR2: MGHRA, YSYEKL.

The chain links TRBV10-1 to TRBJ2-3, with D hard to call. Deletions cut 6 bases from V and 6 bases from J, with 19 bases between. Per germline, CDR1 WNHNN and CDR2 SYGVQD (reference sequence). This CDR3 has 15 amino acids. The CDR3 sequence: CASSNEIPAADTQYF. CDR3 nucleotides: TGCGCCAGCAGCAACGAGATTCCAGCCGCGGATACGCAGTATTTT.

This chain uses TRBV5-1 with TRBJ2-5; no definite D call. This CDR3 is built from 16 residues. Trimming removed 0 bases at V and 1 base at J, with 13 bases between. Germline V lookup: CDR1 SGHRS, CDR2 YFSETQ. DNA for the CDR3: TGCGCCAGCAGCTTGGTGGCAGCGACCCCCCAAGAGACCCAGTACTTC. Translated, it gives CASSLVAATPQETQYF.

This clone is deemed large. The rearrangement uses TRBV27 and TRBJ2-7, with D perhaps TRBD1 or TRBD2 (5 bases each). Germline assignment: CDR1 MNHEY and CDR2 SMNVEV (reference sequence). This CDR3 region has 14 residues. The V and J ends lost 2 bases and 7 bases respectively, with 15 bases between them. The CDR3 here is CASSLGDVRREQYF. The DNA of the CDR3 is TGTGCCAGCAGTTTAGGGGACGTTCGGAGGGAGCAGTACTTC.

This clone was detected once. The chain employs TRBV2 and TRBJ1-5; 10 nucleotides line up with TRBD1. This CDR3 has 14 residues. CDR1 and CDR2 (germline): SNHLY, FYNNEI. Trimming at V came to 6 bases and at J to 6 bases, leaving 5 bases not matched to a gene. This CDR3 is CASRSGQGSQPQHF. In DNA form, the CDR3 reads TGTGCCAGCAGGTCGGGACAGGGGAGTCAGCCCCAGCATTTT.

The V gene is TRBV5-1, the J gene TRBJ2-2, with D tentatively TRBD1 (5 bases). The CDR3 length is 14 residues. Trimming left V 4 bases short and J 6 bases short, with 13 bases between. Germline V lookup: CDR1 SGHRS, CDR2 YFSETQ. CDR3 DNA: TGCGCCAGCAGCGGTGAGACAGTCCCCGGGGAGCTGTTTTTT. It translates to CASSGETVPGELFF.

V usage is TRBV9 and J usage is TRBJ2-2; D gene uncertain. The germline V and J ends were trimmed by 0 bases and 5 bases, with 14 bases remaining between them. Germline CDR1 and CDR2: SGDLS and YYNGEE. This CDR3 has 16 amino acids. The CDR3 nucleotides read TGTGCCAGCAGCGTAGAGGACGTTGTTGTTACCGGGGAGCTGTTTTTT. Its protein product is CASSVEDVVVTGELFF.